This T cell receptor (beta chain) was obtained from a study of blood T cells in healthy people across ages. This CDR3 region has 12 residues. Germline CDR1 KGHSH, CDR2 LQKENI. Between the trimmed V and J ends, which lost 5 bases and 5 bases, there was a span of 7 bases. The authors ran a second PCR of roughly 6 to 11 cycles using a sample-barcoded 5' primer and a J-beta primer mix. TCRdb independently ran MiXCR on the 5' RACE reads; one entry per CDR3 protein. The data hold 450,000 to 600,000 distinct CDR3 sequences, with about 26% observed a single time. The sample was also linked to a second study, of T cells of mothers and their children. That paper notes: The study found thymic selection shapes TCR recombination output similarly in related and unrelated pairs. Related mother-child pairs shared slightly more overlap than unrelated pairs, but the difference was non-significant.

The chain is built from TRBV18 and TRBJ2-4, with D perhaps matching TRBD2 (5 bases). This clonotype was sampled from a boy between 2 and 10 years old in good health. Input material: blood. In DNA form, the CDR3 reads TGTGCCAGCTCAGGAGCGGAAAACATTCAGTACTTC. Translating it yields CASSGAENIQYF.